The 8 T cell receptor beta chains listed next were all sequenced from one sample in a study of shared clonotypes between healthy human individuals (dated by TCRdb to 2019 to 2021). To prepare the library, the immunoSEQ multiplex PCR assay was applied. TCRdb's version of the immuneACCESS table is confined to in-frame rearrangements and falls short of the full clone set. An unresolved V gene accounts for under half of the shortfall where checked; the remainder is of unknown origin. This sample comprises about 980,000 clones, about three quarters of them detected only once. The top ten clones comprise approximately 1.5% of the sample. Sequences were obtained from memory CD4+ T cells sorted from blood. The cell subset or site label, as the study defines it: CD45RA-negative fraction. The origin of the receptors is a man in his late teens or twenties in good health.

The rearrangement links TRBV6-1 to TRBJ1-5; 8 bases fit TRBD1. CDR1 MNHNS and CDR2 SASEGT come from the germline V gene. Trimming at V came to 8 bases and at J to 6 bases, leaving 12 bases not matched to a gene. The CDR3 is 15 residues long. As DNA, the CDR3 is TGTGCCAGCGGGGGCGTACAGGGGGAAAGTCAGCCCCAGCATTTT. Translation: CASGGVQGESQPQHF.

The genes are TRBV7-2 and TRBJ2-1, with 7 bases identical to TRBD1. Germline V gene data show CDR1 as SGHTA and CDR2 as FQGNSA. The CDR3 runs to 13 residues. With V trimmed by 4 bases and J by 9 bases, 6 bases remained unmatched. CDR3 in amino acids: CASSWRQGSEQFF. In nucleotides, the CDR3 is TGTGCCAGCAGCTGGAGACAGGGCAGTGAGCAGTTCTTC.

This chain uses TRBV5-6 with TRBJ1-2, with D perhaps matching TRBD1 (6 bases). Germline CDR1 SGHDT, CDR2 YYEEEE. The CDR3 loop spans 14 amino acids. V lost 4 bases and J 4 bases, leaving 14 bases between the germline ends. The CDR3 protein is CASSHRDTVYGYTF. Here the CDR3 DNA reads TGTGCCAGCAGCCACCGGGACACCGTCTATGGCTACACCTTC.

This clone was counted only a few times. At the DNA level, this CDR3 is encoded by other sequences in the same sample as well. This chain uses TRBV5-1 with TRBJ1-1; D is undetermined. Trimming removed 0 bases from V and 2 bases from J, with 8 bases in between. CDR3 length: 14 residues. Germline assignment: CDR1 SGHRS and CDR2 YFSETQ. In DNA, the CDR3 is TGCGCCAGCAGCTTGGATCCAGGAAACACTGAAGCTTTCTTT. Translation gives CASSLDPGNTEAFF.

The chain couples TRBV10-3 to TRBJ2-1; TRBD2 matches 8 bases. The trim removed 0 bases at V and 8 bases at J, leaving 12 bases unmatched. This CDR3 comprises 17 residues. The germline gives CDR1 ENHRY, CDR2 SYGVKD. The CDR3 here is CAISESPLSGGPYEQFF. CDR3 DNA sequence: TGTGCCATCAGTGAGTCGCCTTTATCGGGAGGGCCTTATGAGCAGTTCTTC.

The genes are TRBV12-5 and TRBJ1-6, with 7 bases lining up with TRBD1. The CDR3 totals 15 residues. The germline gives CDR1 LGHNT, CDR2 FRNRAP. Losses at the gene ends were 4 bases for V and 5 bases for J; bases not matched to a gene: 5. CDR3 loop: CASGWGQSNNSPLHF. For the CDR3, the DNA is TGTGCTAGTGGTTGGGGACAGAGCAATAATTCACCCCTCCACTTT.

This chain joins TRBV10-1 and TRBJ1-2; 8 bases match TRBD1. This CDR3 comprises 15 residues. CDR1 is WNHNN and CDR2 is SYGVQD in the germline V gene (reference sequence). The V and J ends lost 5 bases and 4 bases, in that order; junction bases with no gene match: 9. In DNA form, the CDR3 reads TGCGCCAGCAGTCCAGGACAGGGCGTCGCCTATGGCTACACCTTC. This translates into CASSPGQGVAYGYTF.

The chain couples TRBV18 to TRBJ1-4; 10 bases map to TRBD1. Germline CDR1 reads KGHSH; CDR2 reads LQKENI. The V gene end was trimmed by 0 bases and the J gene end by 3 bases; junction bases not matched to a gene: 7. The length of the CDR3 is 18 residues. For the CDR3, the DNA is TGTGCCAGCTCACCACCGGACAGGGGGACGCGAGCTAATGAAAAACTGTTTTTT. Its protein product is CASSPPDRGTRANEKLFF. The variable domain in full, with the rest retrieved from reference TRBV18 and TRBJ1-4, is NAGVMQNPRHLVRRRGQEARLRCSPMKGHSHVYWYRQLPEEGLKFMVYLQKENIIDESGMPKERFSAEFPKEGPSILRIQQVVRGDSAAYFCASSPPDRGTRANEKLFFGSGTQLSVL.